These 17 T cell receptor beta chains were sequenced from one sample in a study of T cells in Graves' hyperthyroidism and ophthalmopathy. Using RNA transcripts as the source, TCR beta CDR3 regions were amplified. TCR CDR3 underwent first-round RT-PCR with the HTBI primer set. From the multiplex PCR reads, TCRdb called clonotypes with MiXCR, one entry per CDR3 protein. This sample has 450,000 to 550,000 distinct CDR3 sequences, with roughly 24% found just once. Sequenced: blood. The receptor set was obtained from a woman in her 30s with Graves' ophthalmopathy.

This clonotype was recorded many times. The chain recombines TRBV19 with TRBJ1-5; D is unresolved. V dropped 10 bases and J dropped 6 bases, with 13 bases sitting between them. Looked up from germline, CDR1 is LNHDA and CDR2 is SQIVND (reference sequence). The CDR3 sequence is 12 residues long. CDR3 nucleotide sequence: TGTGCCACTACCGCGTGGGGTCAGCCCCAGCATTTT. This codes for CATTAWGQPQHF.

V is TRBV20-1 and J is TRBJ1-2, with 7 bases identical to TRBD1. V lost 4 bases and J lost 6; bases outside the gene matches: 8. The V gene's germline CDR1 is DFQATT and CDR2 SNEGSKA (reference sequence). This CDR3 contains 13 residues. CDR3 protein: CSATSGGVNGYTF. The CDR3 coding sequence is TGCAGTGCTACTTCAGGGGGAGTAAATGGCTACACCTTC.

This clonotype was seen at least ten times. This chain uses TRBV10-3 with TRBJ2-2; the D call may be TRBD1 or TRBD2 (5 bases each). The CDR3 has 12 residues. V was shortened by 9 bases and J by 5 bases, with 10 bases between the two germline ends. CDR1 is ENHRY, CDR2 SYGVKD, per germline. As DNA, the CDR3 is TGTGCCATTGGGACGGATACCGGGGAGCTGTTTTTT. This codes for CAIGTDTGELFF.

This chain joins TRBV20-1 and TRBJ2-7, with 9 bases lining up with TRBD1. J lost 4 bases, V lost 0 bases, and 10 bases had no gene match. The length of the CDR3 is 16 residues. Germline values: CDR1 DFQATT, CDR2 SNEGSKA (reference sequence). CDR3 bases: TGCAGTGCTAGAGATCGGGGGTACAGGGGGCAATACGAGCAGTACTTC. It translates to CSARDRGYRGQYEQYF.

This rearrangement joins TRBV28 to TRBJ1-1, with D unresolved. V was pared by 9 bases and J by 1 base, with 15 bases between. Germline assignment: CDR1 MDHEN and CDR2 SYDVKM. This CDR3 has 14 amino acids. CDR3 coding DNA: TGTGCCAGTACGGTACCGCCCAGGAACACTGAAGCTTTCTTT. Translation: CASTVPPRNTEAFF. Full variable domain (rest looked up from reference TRBV28 and TRBJ1-1): DVKVTQSSRYLVKRTGEKVFLECVQDMDHENMFWYRQDPGLGLRLIYFSYDVKMKEKGDIPEGYSVSREKKERFSLILESASTNQTSMYLCASTVPPRNTEAFFGQGTRLTVV.

This clonotype showed up many times. This sequence joins TRBV12-3 or TRBV12-4 and TRBJ2-1; D is possibly TRBD2 (6 bases). The CDR3 runs 16 residues. V was cut by 4 bases and J by 1 base, with 14 bases left in between. This chain's CDR3 is CASSSQRAQSYNEQFF. The CDR3 DNA is TGTGCCAGCAGTTCTCAGCGGGCCCAATCCTACAATGAGCAGTTCTTC.

This clonotype was observed a handful of times. In DNA, the CDR3 is TGTGCCAGCAGTTACGCTGGCGGGGGTTACTCCTACGAGCAGTACTTC. Its translation is CASSYAGGGYSYEQYF. The chain combines TRBV6-5 with TRBJ2-7; 7 nucleotides match TRBD2. Germline trimming cut 2 bases from V and 0 bases from J; bases unmatched to any gene: 7. The V gene's germline CDR1 is MNHEY and CDR2 SVGAGI. The CDR3 has 16 residues.

This clonotype was counted ten times or more. The chain combines TRBV29-1 with TRBJ1-5, with D uncertain. The CDR3 is made up of 13 amino acids. V was trimmed by 3 bases and J by 3 bases, leaving 9 bases between them. In germline, CDR1 is SQVTM, CDR2 ANQGSEA. CDR3 in DNA: TGCAGCGTTGAGGTGGGCCACAATCAGCCCCAGCATTTT. It yields the protein CSVEVGHNQPQHF.

This clonotype has a count of ten or more. The CDR3 protein is CASSEYTTGDNEQFF. In DNA, the CDR3 is TGTGCCAGCAGTGAATATACTACAGGGGACAATGAGCAGTTCTTC. The chain has TRBV25-1 and TRBJ2-1, with TRBD1 matching 7 bases. Germline V gene sequence: CDR1 MGHDK, CDR2 SYGVNS. V was pared by 0 bases and J by 5 bases, with 4 bases of the junction left unmatched. This CDR3 contains 15 residues.

In DNA form, the CDR3 reads TGTGCCAGCAGTTACTCGTCCGGTAGAGAGACTGAAGCTTTCTTT. Translating it yields CASSYSSGRETEAFF. V usage is TRBV6-5 and J usage is TRBJ1-1; D uncertain. The CDR3 sequence is 15 residues long. The germline gives CDR1 MNHEY, CDR2 SVGAGI. V was clipped by 0 bases and J by 5 bases, with 13 bases between them.

This chain connects TRBV5-1 to TRBJ2-6, with a tentative D call TRBD1 (5 bases). Trimming cost V 5 bases and J 0 bases, with 9 bases left between them. Germline V gene lookup returns CDR1 SGHRS and CDR2 YFSETQ. There are 15 residues in the CDR3. The CDR3 sequence: CASRQGHSGANVLTF. CDR3 bases: TGCGCCAGCAGGCAGGGCCACTCTGGGGCCAACGTCCTGACTTTC.

In this sample, this clonotype turned up many times. The genes are TRBV29-1 and TRBJ2-5; D gene unclear. Trimming removed 3 bases from V and 5 bases from J, with 7 bases in between. Germline CDR1 SQVTM, CDR2 ANQGSEA. The CDR3 loop spans 11 amino acids. This chain's CDR3 is CSVEGSETQYF. The CDR3 DNA is TGCAGCGTTGAGGGGTCGGAGACCCAGTACTTC.

The chain combines TRBV20-1 with TRBJ1-1; D perhaps matches TRBD1 (6 bases). The CDR3 totals 13 residues. Germline lookup yields CDR1 DFQATT and CDR2 SNEGSKA (reference sequence). Trimming stripped 6 bases from V and 1 base from J, with 12 bases between. CDR3 nucleotide sequence: TGCAGTGCGCCGGGACAAACGAACACTGAAGCTTTCTTT. Translated, it gives CSAPGQTNTEAFF.

This clonotype was counted at least ten times. V gene TRBV2 combines with J gene TRBJ1-1; 8 bases line up with TRBD1. Germline values: CDR1 SNHLY, CDR2 FYNNEI. The CDR3 extends over 16 amino acids. V dropped 6 bases and J dropped 1; count of bases not matched to a gene: 10. Here the CDR3 DNA reads TGTGCCAGCAGGCATAATCCGACAGGGGAGAACACTGAAGCTTTCTTT. As protein: CASRHNPTGENTEAFF.

This clonotype was recorded many times. The chain uses TRBV20-1 and TRBJ1-2; TRBD1 aligns across 9 bases. CDR3 length: 17 residues. Trimming cost V 0 bases and J 6 bases; bases outside gene matches: 14. Germline V gives CDR1 DFQATT, CDR2 SNEGSKA (reference sequence). The CDR3 sequence is CSAREWDRVIVSDGYTF. The CDR3 nucleotides read TGCAGTGCTAGAGAATGGGACAGGGTAATAGTTAGCGATGGCTACACCTTC.

This clonotype came up many times. This chain uses TRBV7-2 with TRBJ1-5; 7 bases fit TRBD1. CDR1 SGHTA and CDR2 FQGNSA come from the germline V gene. This CDR3 contains 13 residues. V was clipped by 5 bases and J by 5 bases; unmatched bases: 3. The chain's CDR3 is CASSEQGYQPQHF. The CDR3 nucleotides read TGTGCCAGCAGCGAACAGGGGTATCAGCCCCAGCATTTT.

The rearrangement joins TRBV9 to TRBJ1-5; 9 bases agree with TRBD1. This CDR3 comprises 14 residues. J was trimmed by 4 bases and V by 6 bases; bases with no gene match: 5. Germline V CDR1 and CDR2: SGDLS, YYNGEE. CDR3 residues: CASNSGTGNQPQHF. The CDR3 DNA follows: TGTGCCAGCAACTCCGGGACAGGGAATCAGCCCCAGCATTTT.